This is a list of T cell receptor beta chains from one sample in a study of a mutant IDH1 vaccine in newly diagnosed glioma. Assay: immunoSEQ multiplex PCR; the TCRdb copy retains only in-frame clones and omits some. The sample contains about 33,000 clones, about four fifths of which appear only once. Which antigens these TCRs recognize remains unknown. The input for sequencing was PBMCs, taken from a glioma patient whose treatment included an IDH1 peptide vaccine. These receptors came from a young woman with glioma. Both conserved end residues are part of each CDR3. D genes are given only for firm matches. Some rows mark clone size as missing; the rest say once, few, many or name a class of expanded clone.

J gene | D gene | clone size | V gene | CDR3 DNA | CDR3 protein
TRBJ1-5 | - | few | TRBV4-2 | TGTGCCAGCAGCCAAGAGGGGGGGGGCGTGGAGCCCCAGCATTTT | CASSQEGGGVEPQHF
TRBJ2-7 | - | - | TRBV28 | TGTGCCAGCAGCGGACTCGGGGGATCCGCCTACGAGCAGTACTTC | CASSGLGGSAYEQYF
TRBJ1-1 | TRBD1 | - | TRBV2 | TGTGCCAGCAGAAGGGACAGTACAATCGCTGAAGCTTTCTTT | CASRRDSTIAEAFF
TRBJ2-5 | - | - | TRBV7-2 | TGTGCCAGCAGCTTAGCCCCTTCGACCCAGTACTTC | CASSLAPSTQYF
TRBJ2-5 | - | once | TRBV11-3 | TGTGCCAGCAGCTTAGATCAAGAGCAAGAGACCCAGTACTTC | CASSLDQEQETQYF
TRBJ1-2 | - | - | TRBV6-1 | TGTGCCAGCAGTCCGGATAACTATGGCTACACCTTC | CASSPDNYGYTF
TRBJ1-2 | - | - | TRBV27 | TGTGCCAGCAGTTTAAGGGTCCGGGATGGCTACACCTTC | CASSLRVRDGYTF
TRBJ1-1 | TRBD1 | few | TRBV18 | TGTGCCAGCTCACCCGGGACAGAGAGGACTGAAGCTTTCTTT | CASSPGTERTEAFF
TRBJ2-3 | - | - | TRBV5-1 | TGCGCCAGCAGCTCGGGCGGGGACTTCACAGATACGCAGTATTTT | CASSSGGDFTDTQYF
TRBJ2-5 | - | once | TRBV6-1 | TGTGCCAGCAGTGCCCAGAGGGGGACCCAAGAGACCCAGTACTTC | CASSAQRGTQETQYF
TRBJ1-5 | - | - | TRBV18 | TGTGCCAGCTCGTCAGGGAAGGCGAGCAATCAGCCCCAGCATTTT | CASSSGKASNQPQHF
TRBJ2-6 | - | - | TRBV7-8 | TGTGCCAGCAGCTCCCCTAGGGGTAGGGGCTCTGGGGCCAACGTCCTGACTTTC | CASSSPRGRGSGANVLTF
TRBJ2-7 | - | - | TRBV28 | TGTGCCAGCAGTTCGGGCGAGCAGTACTTC | CASSSGEQYF